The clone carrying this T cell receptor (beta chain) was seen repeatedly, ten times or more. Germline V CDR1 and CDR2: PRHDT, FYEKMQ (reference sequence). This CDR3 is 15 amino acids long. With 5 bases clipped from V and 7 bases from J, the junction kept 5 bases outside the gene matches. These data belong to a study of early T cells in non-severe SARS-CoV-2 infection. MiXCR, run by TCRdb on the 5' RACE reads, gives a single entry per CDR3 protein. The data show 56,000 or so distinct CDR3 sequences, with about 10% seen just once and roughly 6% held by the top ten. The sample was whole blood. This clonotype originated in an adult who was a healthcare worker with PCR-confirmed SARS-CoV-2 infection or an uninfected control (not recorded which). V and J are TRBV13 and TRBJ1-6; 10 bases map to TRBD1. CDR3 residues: CASSAWTGGNSPLHF. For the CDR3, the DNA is TGTGCCAGCAGCGCCTGGACAGGGGGGAATTCACCCCTCCACTTT.